These T cell receptor beta chains were read from a single sample in a study of response to subunit inactivated influenza vaccine. TCRdb used MiXCR to reprocess the RT-PCR reads, holding one entry per CDR3 protein. The data hold around 200,000 distinct CDR3 sequences, with around a tenth observed a single time. The source material was non-naive T cells sorted from PBMCs, sampled on the day of vaccination. All receptors come from a man aged 50 to 60 who received an inactivated influenza vaccine. CDR3s include the opening cysteine and the closing phenylalanine or tryptophan. The D gene is left open where the match is weak. Only some rows state a clone size, as once, few, many or a class for expanded clones.

clone size	D gene	J gene	V gene	CDR3 DNA	CDR3 protein
many	.	TRBJ2-7	TRBV29-1	TGCAGCGTTGTCCAGGGCTCCTACGAGCAGTACTTC	CSVVQGSYEQYF
few	.	TRBJ2-7	TRBV5-1	TGCGCCAGCAGAACTGCTCCGGGACACCGAGTAGACGAGCAGTACTTC	CASRTAPGHRVDEQYF
many	.	TRBJ1-4	TRBV12-3/TRBV12-4	TGTGCCAGCTGCCCTGAGGGGGGAGTGGCTGGAAAACTGTTTTTT	CASCPEGGVAGKLFF
many	TRBD2	TRBJ2-3	TRBV2	TGTGCCAGCAGAAGACTAGCGGGAATGGGGAGCACAGATACGCAGTATTTT	CASRRLAGMGSTDTQYF
many	.	TRBJ2-3	TRBV7-2	TGTGCCAGCAGCTTCGGGACAAAAACAGATACGCAGTATTTT	CASSFGTKTDTQYF
many	TRBD2	TRBJ2-1	TRBV5-1	TGCGCCAGCAGCTTGGGGGGGGGAACTTACAATGAGCAGTTCTTC	CASSLGGGTYNEQFF
few	TRBD2	TRBJ2-3	TRBV11-1	TGTGCCAGCAGCTTAGTGGGCGGCGCGGGGGGTGCCCTGGGCACAGATACGCAGTATTTT	CASSLVGGAGGALGTDTQYF
.	.	TRBJ1-4	TRBV7-2	TGTGCCAGCAGCTTGGATCCCAAATCAACTAATGAAAAACTGTTTTTT	CASSLDPKSTNEKLFF
few	.	TRBJ2-3	TRBV11-3	TGTGCCAGCAGCTTAACTTCCTCAGATACGCAGTATTTT	CASSLTSSDTQYF
few	.	TRBJ1-2	TRBV29-1	TGCAGCGTTGACTCAGGGAATGGCTACACCTTC	CSVDSGNGYTF
many	TRBD1	TRBJ2-4	TRBV5-1	TGCGCCAGCAGCTTGGGGGACAGCGGAACCACCAACAATAACAAACGGGGAAACATTCAGTACTTC	CASSLGDSGTTNNNKRGNIQYF
.	.	TRBJ2-3	TRBV20-1	TGCAGTGCTTACGACACTCCCCTCGGGTATTTT	CSAYDTPLGYF
many	.	TRBJ2-3	TRBV6-2/TRBV6-3	TGTGCCAGCAGCAGATTAGCGGCAGATACGCAGTATTTT	CASSRLAADTQYF
many	.	TRBJ1-1	TRBV7-9	TGTGCCAGCAGCTTAGGAGGGGGGAAGGATGCTTTCTTT	CASSLGGGKDAFF
many	.	TRBJ2-2	TRBV20-1	TGCAGTGCTAGGCTTAAGGAGAACACCGGGGAGCTGTTTTTT	CSARLKENTGELFF
.	.	TRBJ2-7	TRBV6-2/TRBV6-3	TGTGCCAGCAGTTACTACTATAAAGTCTTCGAGCAGTACTTC	CASSYYYKVFEQYF
.	TRBD2	TRBJ2-3	TRBV6-2/TRBV6-3	TGTGCCAGCAACCTAGCGGGGAGCACAGATACGCAGTATTTT	CASNLAGSTDTQYF
few	.	TRBJ2-2	TRBV4-3	TGCGCCAGCAGCCAAGATGCTAGCGTTCCCGGGGAGCTGTTTTTT	CASSQDASVPGELFF
many	TRBD1	TRBJ2-7	TRBV6-1	TGTGCCAGCAGCCCCGTAGATTTAGACAGGGGGCCTGTCCACGAGCAGTACTTC	CASSPVDLDRGPVHEQYF
many	.	TRBJ2-7	TRBV2	TGTGCCAGCAAAGCGGACTCCTACGAGCAGTACTTC	CASKADSYEQYF
.	.	TRBJ1-5	TRBV12-3/TRBV12-4	TGTGCCAGCAGTTATACAGGGCGCAATCAGCCCCAGCATTTT	CASSYTGRNQPQHF
many	.	TRBJ2-5	TRBV7-8	TGTGCCAGCAGCTCGGAGGGTTGGGAGACCCAGTACTTC	CASSSEGWETQYF
.	TRBD2	TRBJ2-1	TRBV6-6	TGTGCCAGCTGGGCTAGCGGGGCGAATGAGCAGTTCTTC	CASWASGANEQFF
many	TRBD1	TRBJ2-3	TRBV5-1	TGTGCCAGCAGCCTGGGACAGGGTAGCACAGATACGCAGTATTTT	CASSLGQGSTDTQYF
few	.	TRBJ2-7	TRBV29-1	TGCAGCGTTGAAGGGCGGGGGCTATACGAGCAGTACTTC	CSVEGRGLYEQYF
few	.	TRBJ1-6	TRBV5-1	TGCGCCAGCAGCTCTACAGATAATTCACCCCTCCACTTT	CASSSTDNSPLHF
.	.	TRBJ2-7	TRBV20-1	TGCAGTGGGGAGAGCCGGGGTCTCTCCTACGAGCAGTACTTC	CSGESRGLSYEQYF
few	TRBD2	TRBJ2-1	TRBV19	TGTGCCAGTAGAGCGGGGACGTCCTACAATGAGCAGTTCTTC	CASRAGTSYNEQFF
.	TRBD2	TRBJ2-5	TRBV24-1	TGTGCCACCAGTGACTGGACTAGCGGGGTTCAAGAGACCCAGTACTTC	CATSDWTSGVQETQYF
many	.	TRBJ1-5	TRBV28	TGTGCCAGCAGTTTATATGGGGGGAATCAGCCCCAGCATTTT	CASSLYGGNQPQHF
few	.	TRBJ2-3	TRBV6-4	TGTGCCAGCAGCGGAGGGGGGCGGAATACGCAGTATTTT	CASSGGGRNTQYF
.	.	TRBJ1-1	TRBV9	TGTGCCAGCAGCGTTGGGGGTTGGAGCACTGAAGCTTTCTTT	CASSVGGWSTEAFF
.	TRBD2	TRBJ2-3	TRBV4-3	TGCGCCAGCAGCCAAGACGCGGGGGGGGGCACAGATACGCAGTATTTT	CASSQDAGGGTDTQYF
.	.	TRBJ2-3	TRBV7-2	TGTGCCAGCGCCTATAGCGGCGGGACTCGCACAGATACGCAGTATTTT	CASAYSGGTRTDTQYF
few	TRBD2	TRBJ2-1	TRBV20-1	TGCAGTGCTAGGCGGACTAGCGGGATCGGGCAGTTCTTC	CSARRTSGIGQFF
.	.	TRBJ2-1	TRBV7-2	TGTGCCAGCAGCTCCAACTACGGGGACTATGAGCAGTTCTTC	CASSSNYGDYEQFF
.	TRBD1	TRBJ2-7	TRBV7-9	TGTGCCAGCAGCCCAAACAGGGGACCCGTCCTGGAGCAGTACTTC	CASSPNRGPVLEQYF
.	.	TRBJ2-5	TRBV11-1	TGTGCCAGCAGCCACGGCAGGGGCCAAGAGACCCAGTACTTC	CASSHGRGQETQYF
few	.	TRBJ2-1	TRBV13	TGTGCCAGCAGCTTAGGCTCCCGGGGAGATGAGCAGTTCTTC	CASSLGSRGDEQFF
many	.	TRBJ1-2	TRBV2	TGTGCCAGCGTCAGTGGGGCTAACTATGGCTACACCTTC	CASVSGANYGYTF
.	TRBD2	TRBJ2-7	TRBV4-2	TGTGCCAGCAGCCAAGGTCGAGCGGGAGGCGAGCAGTACTTC	CASSQGRAGGEQYF
.	.	TRBJ2-7	TRBV5-8	TGTGCCAGCAGCTTGACCCAGGGGGGGCCCTACGAGCAGTACTTC	CASSLTQGGPYEQYF
.	TRBD2	TRBJ2-2	TRBV5-6	TGTGCCAGCAGCCGACTAGCGGGAGTCTTCGGGGAGCTGTTTTTT	CASSRLAGVFGELFF
.	TRBD1	TRBJ2-1	TRBV12-3/TRBV12-4	TGTGCCAGCAGTTTTGCCCAACCCCCGATCACAGGGGGCCCCTACAATGAGCAGTTCTTC	CASSFAQPPITGGPYNEQFF
many	.	TRBJ2-1	TRBV29-1	TGCAGCGGACCGACAGGAAACAATGAGCAGTTCTTC	CSGPTGNNEQFF
many	TRBD1	TRBJ1-5	TRBV30	TGTGCCTGGAGCATCGGGACAGGGGATCAGCCCCAGCATTTT	CAWSIGTGDQPQHF
.	.	TRBJ2-1	TRBV7-7	TGTGCTAGCAGCTTGCAACCCCTTGGTCCCTCCTACAATGAGCAGTTCTTC	CASSLQPLGPSYNEQFF
many	.	TRBJ2-7	TRBV11-2	TGTGCCAGCAGCTCTCATCCGGGACTTCCAGCCTACGAGCAGTACTTC	CASSSHPGLPAYEQYF
many	.	TRBJ2-3	TRBV10-3	TGTGCCATTGAGGCAGGGTTCGCGACGCTCCCAGATACGCAGTATTTT	CAIEAGFATLPDTQYF
many	TRBD1	TRBJ1-2	TRBV5-1	TGCGCCAGCAGCATACGGACAGGGATAAAAGACTATGGCTACACCTTC	CASSIRTGIKDYGYTF
few	.	TRBJ2-1	TRBV7-6	TGTGCCAGCAGCTTACTCGTTAGCGGAAACTCCTACAATGAGCAGTTCTTC	CASSLLVSGNSYNEQFF
few	.	TRBJ2-4	TRBV6-6	TGTGCCTCATCACTAGCCAAAAACATTCAGTACTTC	CASSLAKNIQYF
few	.	TRBJ1-1	TRBV13	TGTGCCAGCAGGGTGAACACTGAAGCTTTCTTT	CASRVNTEAFF
few	.	TRBJ2-7	TRBV7-6	TGTGCCAGCAGCACCTGGCCCTACGAGCAGTACTTC	CASSTWPYEQYF
many	.	TRBJ1-2	TRBV12-3/TRBV12-4	TGTGCCAGCAGCCGACAGGCGGGTGGCTACACCTTC	CASSRQAGGYTF
few	.	TRBJ1-6	TRBV5-5	TGTGCCAGCAGCTTGGGGGACATGATTAATTCACCCCTCCACTTT	CASSLGDMINSPLHF
few	.	TRBJ2-5	TRBV27	TGTGCCAGCAGCCAACGTCGGGGGCCCCAAGAGACCCAGTACTTC	CASSQRRGPQETQYF
many	TRBD1	TRBJ2-5	TRBV27	TGTGCCAGCAGCCCTGGACAGGGGAGAGGAGAGACCCAGTACTTC	CASSPGQGRGETQYF
few	TRBD1	TRBJ1-1	TRBV6-1	TGTGCCAGCAGCACAGGGGGCGCGGGCACTGAAGCTTTCTTT	CASSTGGAGTEAFF